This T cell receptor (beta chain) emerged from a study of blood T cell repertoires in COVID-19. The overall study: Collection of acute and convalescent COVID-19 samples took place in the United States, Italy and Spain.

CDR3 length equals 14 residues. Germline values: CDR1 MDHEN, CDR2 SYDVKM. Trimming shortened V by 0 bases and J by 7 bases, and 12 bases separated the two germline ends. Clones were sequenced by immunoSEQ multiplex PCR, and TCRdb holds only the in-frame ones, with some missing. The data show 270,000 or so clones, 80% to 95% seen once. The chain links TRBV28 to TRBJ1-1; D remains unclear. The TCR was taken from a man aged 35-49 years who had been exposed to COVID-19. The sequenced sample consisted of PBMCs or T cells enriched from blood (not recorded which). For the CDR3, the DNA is TGTGCCAGCAGTTTATGGCCAGGCCGAAGTGAAGCTTTCTTT. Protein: CASSLWPGRSEAFF.